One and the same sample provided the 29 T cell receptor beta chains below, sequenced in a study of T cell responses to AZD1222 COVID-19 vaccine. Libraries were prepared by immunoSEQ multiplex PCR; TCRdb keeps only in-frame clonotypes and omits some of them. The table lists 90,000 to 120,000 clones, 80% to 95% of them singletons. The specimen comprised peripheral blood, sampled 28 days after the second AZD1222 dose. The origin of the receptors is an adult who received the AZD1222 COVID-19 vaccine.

The DNA of the CDR3 is TGTGCCAGCAGTTTAGTCCCGGGCGACCTAAGAGGCTACACCTTC. Translated, it gives CASSLVPGDLRGYTF. The V call is TRBV27, the J call TRBJ1-2, with D uncertain. This CDR3 spans 15 amino acids. The ends were cut back, 2 bases at V and 8 bases at J, with 18 bases in the middle. Per germline, CDR1 MNHEY and CDR2 SMNVEV (reference sequence).

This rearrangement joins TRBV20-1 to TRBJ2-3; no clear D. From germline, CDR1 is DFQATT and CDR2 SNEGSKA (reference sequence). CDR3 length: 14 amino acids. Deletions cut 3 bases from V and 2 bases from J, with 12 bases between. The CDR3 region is CSASSVSPTDTQYF. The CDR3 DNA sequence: TGCAGTGCTAGTTCCGTCAGCCCCACAGATACGCAGTATTTT.

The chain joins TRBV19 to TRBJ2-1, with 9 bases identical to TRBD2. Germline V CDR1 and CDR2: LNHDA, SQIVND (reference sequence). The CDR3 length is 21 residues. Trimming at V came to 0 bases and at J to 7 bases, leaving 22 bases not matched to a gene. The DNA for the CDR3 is TGTGCCAGTAGTATAGAGTTTTTCACAGGGCGGGGGGGCCGTTTAAGGAATGAGCAGTTCTTC. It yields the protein CASSIEFFTGRGGRLRNEQFF. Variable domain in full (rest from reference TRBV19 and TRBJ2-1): DGGITQSPKYLFRKEGQNVTLSCEQNLNHDAMYWYRQDPGQGLRLIYYSQIVNDFQKGDIAEGYSVSREKKESFPLTVTSAQKNPTAFYLCASSIEFFTGRGGRLRNEQFFGPGTRLTVL.

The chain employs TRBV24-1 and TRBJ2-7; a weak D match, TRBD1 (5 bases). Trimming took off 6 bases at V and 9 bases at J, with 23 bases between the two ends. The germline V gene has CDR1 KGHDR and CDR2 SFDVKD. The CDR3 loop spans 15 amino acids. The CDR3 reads CATSPTFRGSTSQYF. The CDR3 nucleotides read TGTGCCACCAGTCCCACCTTTAGGGGTTCTACGTCGCAGTACTTC.

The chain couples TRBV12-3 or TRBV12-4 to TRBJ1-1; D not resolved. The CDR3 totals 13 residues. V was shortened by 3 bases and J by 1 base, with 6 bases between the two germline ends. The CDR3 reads CASSFAWNTEAFF. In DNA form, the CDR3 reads TGTGCCAGCAGTTTTGCATGGAACACTGAAGCTTTCTTT.

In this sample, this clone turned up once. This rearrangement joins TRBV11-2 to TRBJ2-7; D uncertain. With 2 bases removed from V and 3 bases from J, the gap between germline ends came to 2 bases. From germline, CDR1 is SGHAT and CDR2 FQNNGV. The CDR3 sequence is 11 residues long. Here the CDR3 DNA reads TGTGCCAGCAGCTTATACTACGAGCAGTACTTC. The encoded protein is CASSLYYEQYF.

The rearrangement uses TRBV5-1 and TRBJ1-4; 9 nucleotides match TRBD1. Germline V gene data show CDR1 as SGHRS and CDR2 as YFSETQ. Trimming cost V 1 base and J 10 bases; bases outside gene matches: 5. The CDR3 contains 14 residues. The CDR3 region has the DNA TGCGCCAGCAGCTTGAGACAGGGGGACGCAAAACTGTTTTTT. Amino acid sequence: CASSLRQGDAKLFF.

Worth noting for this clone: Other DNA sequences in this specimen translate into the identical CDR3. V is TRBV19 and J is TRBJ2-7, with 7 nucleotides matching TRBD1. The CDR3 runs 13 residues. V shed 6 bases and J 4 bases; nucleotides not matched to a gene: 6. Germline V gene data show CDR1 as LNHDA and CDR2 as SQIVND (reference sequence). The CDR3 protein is CASSQQGSYEQYF. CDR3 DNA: TGTGCCAGTAGCCAACAGGGGTCGTACGAGCAGTACTTC. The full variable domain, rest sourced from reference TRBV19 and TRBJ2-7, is DGGITQSPKYLFRKEGQNVTLSCEQNLNHDAMYWYRQDPGQGLRLIYYSQIVNDFQKGDIAEGYSVSREKKESFPLTVTSAQKNPTAFYLCASSQQGSYEQYFGPGTRLTVT.

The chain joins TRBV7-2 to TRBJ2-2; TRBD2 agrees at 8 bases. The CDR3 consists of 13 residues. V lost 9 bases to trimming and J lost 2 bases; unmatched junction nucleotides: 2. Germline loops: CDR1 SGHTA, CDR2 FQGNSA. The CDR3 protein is CARAGANTGELFF. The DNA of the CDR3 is TGTGCCAGAGCGGGGGCCAACACCGGGGAGCTGTTTTTT.

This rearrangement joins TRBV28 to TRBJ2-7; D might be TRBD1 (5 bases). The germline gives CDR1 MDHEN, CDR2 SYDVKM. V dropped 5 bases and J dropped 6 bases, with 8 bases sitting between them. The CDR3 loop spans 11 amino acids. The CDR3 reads CASSGHFEQYF. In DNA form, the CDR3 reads TGTGCCAGCAGTGGACACTTCGAGCAGTACTTC.

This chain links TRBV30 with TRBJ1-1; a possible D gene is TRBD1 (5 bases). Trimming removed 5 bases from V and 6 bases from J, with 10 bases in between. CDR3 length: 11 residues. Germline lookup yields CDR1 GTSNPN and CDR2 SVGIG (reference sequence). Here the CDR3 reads CAWASGPEAFF. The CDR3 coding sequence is TGTGCCTGGGCCTCAGGGCCTGAAGCTTTCTTT.

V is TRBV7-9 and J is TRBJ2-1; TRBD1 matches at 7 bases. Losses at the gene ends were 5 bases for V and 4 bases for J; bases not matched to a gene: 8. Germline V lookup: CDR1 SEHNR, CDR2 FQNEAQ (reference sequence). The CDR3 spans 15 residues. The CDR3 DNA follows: TGTGCCAGCAGCGCTCCCGGGACAGTGTACAATGAGCAGTTCTTC. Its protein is CASSAPGTVYNEQFF. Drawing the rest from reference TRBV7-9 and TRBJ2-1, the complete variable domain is DTGVSQNPRHKITKRGQNVTFRCDPISEHNRLYWYRQTLGQGPEFLTYFQNEAQLEKSRLLSDRFSAERPKGSFSTLEIQRTEQGDSAMYLCASSAPGTVYNEQFFGPGTRLTVL.

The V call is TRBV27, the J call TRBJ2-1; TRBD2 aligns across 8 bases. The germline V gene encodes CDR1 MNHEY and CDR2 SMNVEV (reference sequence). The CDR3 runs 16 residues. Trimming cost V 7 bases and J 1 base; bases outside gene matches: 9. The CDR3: CASTNRAGGSYNEQFF. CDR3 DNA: TGTGCCAGCACTAATAGGGCGGGGGGATCCTACAATGAGCAGTTCTTC.

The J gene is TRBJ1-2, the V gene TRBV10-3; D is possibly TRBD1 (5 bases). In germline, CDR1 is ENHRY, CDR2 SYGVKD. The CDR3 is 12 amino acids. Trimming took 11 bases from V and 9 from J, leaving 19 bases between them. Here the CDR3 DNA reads TGTGCCGTCGCGACAGAGGAGCGAAGCTACACCTTC. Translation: CAVATEERSYTF.

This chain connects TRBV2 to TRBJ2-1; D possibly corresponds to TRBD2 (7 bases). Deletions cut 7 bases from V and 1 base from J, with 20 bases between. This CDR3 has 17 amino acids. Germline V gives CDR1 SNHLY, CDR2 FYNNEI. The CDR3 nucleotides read TGTGCCAGCATCGAGGGGGAACTAGCGCCTTCCTACAATGAGCAGTTCTTC. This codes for CASIEGELAPSYNEQFF.

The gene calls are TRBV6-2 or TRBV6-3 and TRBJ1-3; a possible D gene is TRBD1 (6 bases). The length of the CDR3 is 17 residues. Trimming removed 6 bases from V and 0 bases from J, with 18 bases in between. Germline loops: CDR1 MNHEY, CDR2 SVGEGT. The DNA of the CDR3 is TGTGCCAGCAGCAAAGGGGGATCAGGGATCTCTGGAAACACCATATATTTT. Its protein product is CASSKGGSGISGNTIYF.

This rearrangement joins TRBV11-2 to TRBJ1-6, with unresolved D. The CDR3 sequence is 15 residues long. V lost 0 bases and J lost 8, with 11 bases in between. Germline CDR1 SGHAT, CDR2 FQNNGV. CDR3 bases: TGTGCCAGCAGCTTAGAGGGCTCAGCTTATTCACCCCTCCACTTT. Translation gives CASSLEGSAYSPLHF. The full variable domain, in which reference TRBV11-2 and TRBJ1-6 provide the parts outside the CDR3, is EAGVAQSPRYKIIEKRQSVAFWCNPISGHATLYWYQQILGQGPKLLIQFQNNGVVDDSQLPKDRFSAERLKGVDSTLKIQPAKLEDSAVYLCASSLEGSAYSPLHFGNGTRLTVT.

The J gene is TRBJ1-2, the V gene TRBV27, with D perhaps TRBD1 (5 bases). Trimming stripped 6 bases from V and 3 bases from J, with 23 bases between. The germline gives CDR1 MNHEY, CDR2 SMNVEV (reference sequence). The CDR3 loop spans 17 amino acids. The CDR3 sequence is CASSQEGGRGLHYGYTF. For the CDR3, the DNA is TGTGCCAGCAGCCAAGAGGGAGGGAGGGGCCTTCACTATGGCTACACCTTC.

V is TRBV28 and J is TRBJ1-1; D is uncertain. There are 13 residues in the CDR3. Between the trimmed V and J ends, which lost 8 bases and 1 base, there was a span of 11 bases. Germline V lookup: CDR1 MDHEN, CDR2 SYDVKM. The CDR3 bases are TGTGCCAGCCCGAACGGGGAGAACACTGAAGCTTTCTTT. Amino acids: CASPNGENTEAFF.

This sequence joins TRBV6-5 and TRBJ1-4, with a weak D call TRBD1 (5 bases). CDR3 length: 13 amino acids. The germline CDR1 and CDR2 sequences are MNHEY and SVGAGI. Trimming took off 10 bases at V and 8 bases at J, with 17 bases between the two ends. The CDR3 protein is CATSEDQGEKLFF. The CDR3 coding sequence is TGTGCCACCTCTGAGGACCAGGGCGAAAAACTGTTTTTT.

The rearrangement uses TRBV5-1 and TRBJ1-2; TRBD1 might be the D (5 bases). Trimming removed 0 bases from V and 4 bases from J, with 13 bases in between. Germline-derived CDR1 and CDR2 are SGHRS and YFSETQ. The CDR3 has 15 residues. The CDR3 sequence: CASSLAFRDGYGYTF. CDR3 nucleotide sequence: TGCGCCAGCAGCTTGGCCTTCAGGGACGGCTATGGCTACACCTTC.

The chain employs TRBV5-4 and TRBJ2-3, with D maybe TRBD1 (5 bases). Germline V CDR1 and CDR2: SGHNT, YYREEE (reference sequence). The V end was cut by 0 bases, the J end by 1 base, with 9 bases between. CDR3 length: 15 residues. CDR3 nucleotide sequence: TGTGCCAGCAGCTTGGTGCAGGGCGGCACAGATACGCAGTATTTT. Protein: CASSLVQGGTDTQYF.

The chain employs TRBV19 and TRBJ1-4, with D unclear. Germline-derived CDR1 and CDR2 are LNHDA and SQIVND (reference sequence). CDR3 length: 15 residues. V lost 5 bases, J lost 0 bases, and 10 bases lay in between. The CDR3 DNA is TGTGCCAGTAGTTCACAAATTGCAACTAATGAAAAACTGTTTTTT. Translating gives CASSSQIATNEKLFF. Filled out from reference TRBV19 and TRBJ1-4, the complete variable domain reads DGGITQSPKYLFRKEGQNVTLSCEQNLNHDAMYWYRQDPGQGLRLIYYSQIVNDFQKGDIAEGYSVSREKKESFPLTVTSAQKNPTAFYLCASSSQIATNEKLFFGSGTQLSVL.

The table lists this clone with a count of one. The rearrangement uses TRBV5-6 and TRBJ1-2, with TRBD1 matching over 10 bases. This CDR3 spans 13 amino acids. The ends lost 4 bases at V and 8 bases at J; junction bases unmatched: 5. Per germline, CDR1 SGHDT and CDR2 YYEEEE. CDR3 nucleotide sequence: TGTGCCAGCAGCCTCGGGACAGGGGACGGCTACACCTTC. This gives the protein CASSLGTGDGYTF.

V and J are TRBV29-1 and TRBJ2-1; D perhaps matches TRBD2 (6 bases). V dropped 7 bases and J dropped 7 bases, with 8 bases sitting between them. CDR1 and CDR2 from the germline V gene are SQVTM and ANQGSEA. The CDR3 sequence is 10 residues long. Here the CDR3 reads CSGGDNEQFF. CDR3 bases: TGCAGCGGGGGGGATAATGAGCAGTTCTTC.

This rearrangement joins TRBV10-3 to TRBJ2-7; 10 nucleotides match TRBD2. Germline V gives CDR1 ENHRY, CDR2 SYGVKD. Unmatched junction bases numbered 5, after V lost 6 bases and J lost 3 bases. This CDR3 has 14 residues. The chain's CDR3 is CAIRTGTSDYEQYF. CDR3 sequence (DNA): TGTGCCATCAGGACCGGGACTAGCGACTACGAGCAGTACTTC.

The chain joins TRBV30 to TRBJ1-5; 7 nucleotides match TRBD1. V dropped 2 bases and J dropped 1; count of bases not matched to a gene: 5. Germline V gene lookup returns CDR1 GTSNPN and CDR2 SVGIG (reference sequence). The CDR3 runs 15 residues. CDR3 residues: CAWSLTGLSNQPQHF. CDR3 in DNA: TGTGCCTGGAGTCTGACAGGGTTAAGCAATCAGCCCCAGCATTTT.

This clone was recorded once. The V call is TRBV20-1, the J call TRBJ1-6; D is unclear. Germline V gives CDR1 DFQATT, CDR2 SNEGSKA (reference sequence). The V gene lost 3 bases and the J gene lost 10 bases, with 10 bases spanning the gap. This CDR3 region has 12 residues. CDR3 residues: CSASGLKSPLHF. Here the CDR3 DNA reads TGCAGTGCTAGTGGTTTGAAGTCACCCCTCCACTTT.

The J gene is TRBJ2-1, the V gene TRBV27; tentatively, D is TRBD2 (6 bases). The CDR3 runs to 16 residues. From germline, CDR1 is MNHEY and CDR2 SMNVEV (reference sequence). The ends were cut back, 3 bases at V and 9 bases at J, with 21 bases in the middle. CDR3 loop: CASSFGRTILEGEQFF. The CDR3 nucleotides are TGTGCCAGCAGTTTTGGCAGGACTATACTAGAAGGTGAGCAGTTCTTC.